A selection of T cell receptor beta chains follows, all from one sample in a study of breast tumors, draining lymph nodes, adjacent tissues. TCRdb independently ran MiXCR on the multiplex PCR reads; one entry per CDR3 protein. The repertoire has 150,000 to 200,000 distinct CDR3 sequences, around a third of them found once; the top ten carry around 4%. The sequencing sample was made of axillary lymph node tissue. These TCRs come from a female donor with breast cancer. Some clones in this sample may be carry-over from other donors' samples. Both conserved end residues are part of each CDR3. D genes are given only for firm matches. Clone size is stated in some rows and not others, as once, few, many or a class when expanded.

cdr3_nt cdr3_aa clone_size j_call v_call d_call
TGTGCCAGCAGCTTACCCCCGGATCTAGCGGGGGGTTGGGAGACCCAGTACTTC CASSLPPDLAGGWETQYF many TRBJ2-5 TRBV7-9 TRBD2
TGTGCCAGCAGCTATCCGGGACTAGCGGGAGGGTTAGCGGCAGATACGCAGTATTTT CASSYPGLAGGLAADTQYF many TRBJ2-3 TRBV7-9 TRBD2
TGTGCCAGCAAAGGAGGCGCCTATAATTCACCCCTCCACTTT CASKGGAYNSPLHF . TRBJ1-6 TRBV25-1 .
TGTGCCAGCAGTCTAGGGTCTGGGACGAACACCGGGGAGCTGTTTTTT CASSLGSGTNTGELFF . TRBJ2-2 TRBV2 .
TGTGCCAGCAGCCGTTTACGGACCCAGTACTTC CASSRLRTQYF many TRBJ2-5 TRBV7-9 .
TGTGCTAGCAGCGCCGAGGTGGCCGGGGAGTTGTTTTTT CASSAEVAGELFF . TRBJ2-2 TRBV2 .
TGTGCCAGCAGCCGGACAGGGGTATTGGGTCTACCAAATTCACCCCTCCACTTT CASSRTGVLGLPNSPLHF many TRBJ1-6 TRBV5-8 TRBD1
TGTGCCAGCAGCTTGGCCGCGGATGAAAAACTGTTTTTT CASSLAADEKLFF many TRBJ1-4 TRBV5-8 .
TGCAGTGCGGACCTAGCGGGAGGACTGACAGATACGCAGTATTTT CSADLAGGLTDTQYF many TRBJ2-3 TRBV20-1 TRBD2
TGTGCCAGCAGTTTGAAGAGGGATAGCAATCAGCCCCAGCATTTT CASSLKRDSNQPQHF few TRBJ1-5 TRBV27 .
TGCAGTGCTAGAGAGGGAGAGACCCAGTACTTC CSAREGETQYF many TRBJ2-5 TRBV20-1 .
TGTGCCAGCAGCTTAGGCCAGGGGAACGAGCAGTACTTC CASSLGQGNEQYF many TRBJ2-7 TRBV13 .
TGTGCCAGCAGCTTAGAGTGGGAGGTGGGGCTGTTTTTT CASSLEWEVGLFF many TRBJ1-4 TRBV7-2 .
TGTGCCAGCAGCTCAACGAGGACAGGGGTCTATGGCTACACCTTC CASSSTRTGVYGYTF many TRBJ1-2 TRBV7-8 TRBD1
TGCGCCAGCAGCCAATACTTGGGACAGAAGTTCTATAGCAATCAGCCCCAGCATTTT CASSQYLGQKFYSNQPQHF many TRBJ1-5 TRBV4-3 TRBD1
TGTGCCAGCAGTGCTAGAGGGATAGGGGATGGGCAAGAGACCCAGTACTTC CASSARGIGDGQETQYF . TRBJ2-5 TRBV7-2 .
TGCAGTGCGCCAGGGGTATCGAACACCGGGGAGCTGTTTTTT CSAPGVSNTGELFF many TRBJ2-2 TRBV20-1 .
TGTGCCAGCAGCCCGGGACAGGGGGTATCAGATACGCAGTATTTT CASSPGQGVSDTQYF . TRBJ2-3 TRBV7-9 TRBD1
TGTGCCAGCAGTTACGGACTAGCGGGAGGGGGGGATACGCAGTATTTT CASSYGLAGGGDTQYF once TRBJ2-3 TRBV6-5 TRBD2
TGTGCCAGCAGCTTATATGGCCTCACCGAGCAGTACTTC CASSLYGLTEQYF many TRBJ2-7 TRBV11-3 .
TGTGCCACCAGTGACTGGGACAGGGAAAGGAACTATGGCTACACCTTC CATSDWDRERNYGYTF many TRBJ1-2 TRBV24-1 TRBD1
TGTGCCAGCAGCCCCCGGGACACGATCACAGATACGCAGCATTTT CASSPRDTITDTQHF . TRBJ1-5 TRBV7-9 .
TGCAGTGCTCAATTTTGGACAGGGGTGATCGAGACCCAGTACTTC CSAQFWTGVIETQYF many TRBJ2-5 TRBV20-1 TRBD1
TGTGCCAGCAAAGAGGGGGAGGCTAATGAAAAACTGTTTTTT CASKEGEANEKLFF medium-sized TRBJ1-4 TRBV2 .
TGTGCCAGCAGCGGATCATGGGACAACTATGGCTACACCTTC CASSGSWDNYGYTF many TRBJ1-2 TRBV9 .
TGCAGTGCTAGAGGGGACAGGGAGGCAACTAATGAAAAACTGTTTTTT CSARGDREATNEKLFF many TRBJ1-4 TRBV20-1 TRBD1
TGTGCCAGCTGGTCACCTGAACACTCTCGGGTGAACACTGAAGCTTTCTTT CASWSPEHSRVNTEAFF few TRBJ1-1 TRBV5-4 .
TGTGCCAGCAGCGTGGACATGAACACTGAAGCTTTCTTT CASSVDMNTEAFF . TRBJ1-1 TRBV9 .
TGTGCCAGCTCACCATATAGACAGGGCGACTATGGCTACACCTTC CASSPYRQGDYGYTF . TRBJ1-2 TRBV18 TRBD1
TGCAGCGCCAGCAGCCTCACTAGCGGACCTTACAATGAGCAGTTCTTC CSASSLTSGPYNEQFF . TRBJ2-1 TRBV29-1 TRBD2
TGTGCCAGCAGCTTAGCCGAGACAGGGGTGGAATACGAGCAGTACTTC CASSLAETGVEYEQYF . TRBJ2-7 TRBV11-3 TRBD1
TGTGCCTCAGCGCGGGGACAGGGGGTAGATACGCAGTATTTT CASARGQGVDTQYF . TRBJ2-3 TRBV4-2 TRBD1
TGTGCCAGCAGCCCCCGGGGGGACCAGCCCCAGCATTTT CASSPRGDQPQHF many TRBJ1-5 TRBV3-1 .
TGTGCCAGCAGTCACTCGAGTGGTGGTGGTGAAAAACTGTTTTTT CASSHSSGGGEKLFF many TRBJ1-4 TRBV6-6 .
TGTGCCAGCAGGGGGATGGGTAGCTCTGGAAACACCATATATTTT CASRGMGSSGNTIYF many TRBJ1-3 TRBV6-5 .
TGTGCCAGTAGTATCCAACAGAGTAATTCACCCCTCCACTTT CASSIQQSNSPLHF many TRBJ1-6 TRBV19 .
TGCGCCAGCAGCTTGGAGGCAGGGGGAAGTACTGAGGCTTTCTTT CASSLEAGGSTEAFF . TRBJ1-1 TRBV7-2 TRBD1
TGTGCCAGCGGACACCCGGGACACTTAAGAGATGGCTACACCTTC CASGHPGHLRDGYTF few TRBJ1-2 TRBV6-6 .
TGTGCCAGCAGCCGGATTTTAGAGCAGTACTTC CASSRILEQYF many TRBJ2-7 TRBV2 .
TGCAGCGTTGAAGGTGGGGCCAACGGCAGGAACACCATATATTTT CSVEGGANGRNTIYF many TRBJ1-3 TRBV29-1 .
TGTGCCTGGACCCCGGACAGTAAGAGGTTGGCCTACAATGAGCAGTTCTTC CAWTPDSKRLAYNEQFF few TRBJ2-1 TRBV30 .
TGTGCCAGCAGCCTAGGACAGGGGGCCGAGCAGTACTTC CASSLGQGAEQYF . TRBJ2-7 TRBV3-1 TRBD1
TGTGCCAGCAGTCTAGGGGCAGGGGGAACCTACGAGCAGTACTTC CASSLGAGGTYEQYF . TRBJ2-7 TRBV2 TRBD1
TGTGCCAGCAGTTACCCAAGGACTAAACAGAACACCGGGGAGCTGTTTTTT CASSYPRTKQNTGELFF many TRBJ2-2 TRBV6-5 .
TGTGCCAGCAGCATGAAACAGGGGGCAACTAATGAAAAACTGTTTTTT CASSMKQGATNEKLFF . TRBJ1-4 TRBV7-9 TRBD1
TGCAGTGCTAGAGATACCAGCTCCTACGAGCAGTACTTC CSARDTSSYEQYF . TRBJ2-7 TRBV20-1 .
TGTGCCAGCAGCTTCGGACTAGCGGGGGGCGTGTATGAGCAGTTCTTC CASSFGLAGGVYEQFF . TRBJ2-1 TRBV9 TRBD2
TGTGCCAGCAGTCCTACTAGGCTCCTGCCCAATGAGCAGTTCTTC CASSPTRLLPNEQFF many TRBJ2-1 TRBV2 .
TGTGCCAGCAGCTTGACTAGTAGAACCCCCGGACATGAGCAGTTCTTC CASSLTSRTPGHEQFF few TRBJ2-1 TRBV13 .
TGTGCCAGCAGCCAAGTACTCCCTTCGGGACTAGCGGGGGGCCGTGAAGATACGCAGTATTTT CASSQVLPSGLAGGREDTQYF many TRBJ2-3 TRBV4-2 TRBD2
TGCAGCGTTTTTGCGTCGAGTCTCTACGAGCAGTACTTC CSVFASSLYEQYF many TRBJ2-7 TRBV29-1 .
TGTGCCAGCTCACCAACGAGGGAGGGGAACACTGAAGCTTTCTTT CASSPTREGNTEAFF . TRBJ1-1 TRBV18 .
TGTGCCAGCAGTTCTTTGACAGAGTATGGCTACACCTTC CASSSLTEYGYTF many TRBJ1-2 TRBV6-5 .